This T cell receptor beta chain was recovered during a study of blood T cell repertoires in COVID-19. Looking at the study overall: The samples span acute and convalescent COVID-19 from the United States, Italy and Spain.

Per the study methods: For nucleated cells, counts were estimated from reference gene primer amplification. Only in-frame clones appear in the TCRdb table, and some are missing; sequencing was by immunoSEQ multiplex PCR. V, J and clone size reflect that table, while D and trimming were determined from the DNA. The profile covers 250,000 to 300,000 clones, with about 86% appearing a single time and roughly 2.9% taken by the ten largest. The CDR3 loop spans 13 amino acids. CDR1 is LNHDA, CDR2 SQIVND, per germline (reference sequence). Trimming removed 6 bases from V and 5 bases from J, with 11 bases in between.

Sequenced: peripheral blood. The sequence derives from a woman in her sixties or seventies with active or convalescent COVID-19. The rearrangement links TRBV19 to TRBJ1-5; tentatively, D is TRBD1 (5 bases). CDR3 in amino acids: CASRGGVHQPQHF. The CDR3 nucleotides are TGTGCCAGTAGGGGGGGGGTCCATCAGCCCCAGCATTTT. The full variable domain, rest sourced from reference TRBV19 and TRBJ1-5, is DGGITQSPKYLFRKEGQNVTLSCEQNLNHDAMYWYRQDPGQGLRLIYYSQIVNDFQKGDIAEGYSVSREKKESFPLTVTSAQKNPTAFYLCASRGGVHQPQHFGDGTRLSIL.